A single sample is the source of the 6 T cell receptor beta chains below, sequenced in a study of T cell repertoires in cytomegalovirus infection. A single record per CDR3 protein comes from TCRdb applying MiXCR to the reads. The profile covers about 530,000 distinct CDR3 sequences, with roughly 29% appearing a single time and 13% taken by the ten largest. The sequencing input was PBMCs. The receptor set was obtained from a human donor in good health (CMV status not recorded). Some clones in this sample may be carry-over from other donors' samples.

The CDR3 spells CSADFVASGSLYNEQFF. The CDR3 bases are TGCAGTGCCGACTTTGTAGCTAGCGGGAGTCTCTACAATGAGCAGTTCTTC. V gene TRBV20-1 combines with J gene TRBJ2-1; 10 bases agree with TRBD2. This CDR3 is built from 17 residues. Germline CDR1 and CDR2: DFQATT and SNEGSKA (reference sequence). J was trimmed by 3 bases and V by 6 bases; bases with no gene match: 14.

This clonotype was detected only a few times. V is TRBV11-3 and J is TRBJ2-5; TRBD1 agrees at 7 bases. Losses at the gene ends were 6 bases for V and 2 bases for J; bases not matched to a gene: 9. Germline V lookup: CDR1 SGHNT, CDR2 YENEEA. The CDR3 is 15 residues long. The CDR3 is CASSSYGGQQETQYF. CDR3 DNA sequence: TGTGCCAGCAGTTCCTATGGGGGACAGCAAGAGACCCAGTACTTC.

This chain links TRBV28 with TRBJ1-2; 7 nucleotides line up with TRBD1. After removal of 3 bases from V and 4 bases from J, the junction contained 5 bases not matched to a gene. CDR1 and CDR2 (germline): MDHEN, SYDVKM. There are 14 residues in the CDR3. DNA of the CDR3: TGTGCCAGCAGTTTGGAGGGGGCAAGCTATGGCTACACCTTC. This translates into CASSLEGASYGYTF.

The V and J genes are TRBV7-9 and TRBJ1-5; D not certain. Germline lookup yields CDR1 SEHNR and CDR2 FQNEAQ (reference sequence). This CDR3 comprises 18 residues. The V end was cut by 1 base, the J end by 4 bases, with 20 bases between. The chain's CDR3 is CASSLGPSAGSKNQPQHF. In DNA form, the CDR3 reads TGTGCCAGCAGCTTAGGGCCTTCAGCGGGCTCAAAGAATCAGCCCCAGCATTTT.

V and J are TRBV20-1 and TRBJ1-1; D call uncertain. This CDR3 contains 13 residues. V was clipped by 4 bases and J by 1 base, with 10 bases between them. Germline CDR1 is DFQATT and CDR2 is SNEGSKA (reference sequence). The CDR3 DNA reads TGCAGTGCTATCCGGACTGAGAACACTGAAGCTTTCTTT. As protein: CSAIRTENTEAFF.

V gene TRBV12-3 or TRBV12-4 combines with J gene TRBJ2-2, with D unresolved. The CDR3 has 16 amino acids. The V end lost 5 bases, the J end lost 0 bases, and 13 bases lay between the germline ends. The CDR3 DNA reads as TGTGCCAGCAGTGCCGGATGGAGAGCGAACACCGGGGAGCTGTTTTTT. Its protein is CASSAGWRANTGELFF.